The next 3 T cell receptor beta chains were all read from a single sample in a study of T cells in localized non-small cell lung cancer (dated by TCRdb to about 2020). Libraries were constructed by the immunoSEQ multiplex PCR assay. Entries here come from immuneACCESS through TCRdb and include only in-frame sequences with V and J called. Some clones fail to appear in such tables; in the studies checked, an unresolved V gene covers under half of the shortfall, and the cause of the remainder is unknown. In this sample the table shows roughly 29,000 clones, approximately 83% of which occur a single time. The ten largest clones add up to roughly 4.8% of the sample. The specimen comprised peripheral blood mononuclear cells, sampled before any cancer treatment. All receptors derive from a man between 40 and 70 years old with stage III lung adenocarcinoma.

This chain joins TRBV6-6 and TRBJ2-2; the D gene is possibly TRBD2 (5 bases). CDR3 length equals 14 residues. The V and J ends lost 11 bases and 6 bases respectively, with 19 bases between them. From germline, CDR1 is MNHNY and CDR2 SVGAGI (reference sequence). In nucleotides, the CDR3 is TGTGCCGGTTCCCCAGGACTTGTCGCCGGGGAGCTGTTTTTT. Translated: CAGSPGLVAGELFF.

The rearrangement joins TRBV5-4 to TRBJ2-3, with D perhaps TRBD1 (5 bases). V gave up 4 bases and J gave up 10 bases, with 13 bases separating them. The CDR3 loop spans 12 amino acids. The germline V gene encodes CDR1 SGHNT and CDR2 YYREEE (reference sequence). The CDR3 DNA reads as TGTGCCAGCAGCGGATCGGACACGCCGCAGTATTTT. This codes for CASSGSDTPQYF.

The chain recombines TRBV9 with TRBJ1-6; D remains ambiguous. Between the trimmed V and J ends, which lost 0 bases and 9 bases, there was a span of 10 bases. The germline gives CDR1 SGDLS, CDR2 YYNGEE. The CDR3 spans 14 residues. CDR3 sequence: CASSVGVPGSPLHF. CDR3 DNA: TGTGCCAGCAGCGTAGGGGTCCCCGGTTCACCCCTCCACTTT.